Sequencing of this TCR beta chain was carried out in a study of cytomegalovirus exposure and HLA in healthy donors. The length of the CDR3 is 14 residues. Germline CDR1 and CDR2: SGHNT and YYREEE (reference sequence). Unmatched junction bases numbered 7, after V lost 5 bases and J lost 4 bases. The PCR was carried out with 60 Vbeta primers and 13 Jbeta primers. Using immunoSEQ multiplex PCR, the repertoire was profiled, and TCRdb retains in-frame clones only, with some absent. The sample has roughly 140,000 clones, roughly four fifths seen once. V gene TRBV5-4 combines with J gene TRBJ2-5, with 8 bases aligning to TRBD2. This clonotype was sampled from a human donor in good health. The sequenced sample consisted of PBMCs. DNA of the CDR3: TGTGCCAGCAGACCAGCTAGCGGGCGAGAGACCCAGTACTTC. It yields the protein CASRPASGRETQYF.